The T cell receptor beta chain under discussion was sequenced for a study of cytomegalovirus exposure and HLA in healthy donors. Donors showed nominal health when sampled, although they likely had unrecorded immune exposures. Vbeta (60) and Jbeta (13) primers were used in the PCR. Using immunoSEQ multiplex PCR, the repertoire was profiled, and TCRdb retains in-frame clones only, with some absent. The repertoire has 120,000 or so clones, 75% to 85% of them found once; the top ten carry less than 9.5%. Whole-study results and caveats: Diagnosis of cytomegalovirus status made by the classifier reportedly showed high specificity and sensitivity. The availability of immune exposure information extended only to CMV serostatus.

This CDR3 region has 15 residues. V dropped 7 bases and J dropped 6 bases, with 19 bases sitting between them. The germline gives CDR1 MDHEN, CDR2 SYDVKM. A single count supports this clone. As yet, its antigen is unknown. The chain joins TRBV28 to TRBJ1-5; D gene uncertain. Sequenced material: PBMCs. This sequence originates from a woman between 45 and 60 years old in good health and CMV-seropositive. The CDR3 reads CASIPTPQVSQPQHF. The CDR3 DNA follows: TGTGCCAGCATTCCGACCCCGCAGGTTAGTCAGCCCCAGCATTTT.